Listed below are T cell receptor beta chains from one sample, sequenced in a study of cytomegalovirus exposure and HLA in healthy donors. Profiled with immunoSEQ multiplex PCR; TCRdb holds only in-frame clones, not every one. The table shows about 330,000 clones, with 87% occurring only once. Sample: PBMCs. The receptors originated from a woman in her twenties or thirties in good health and CMV-seropositive. Both conserved end residues are part of each CDR3. D genes are given only for firm matches. The size field is filled for only some rows; it gives once, few, many or a size class.

CDR3nt	CDR3aa	abundance	j_gene	d_gene	v_gene
TGTGCCAGCAGCGACCCTTTCTCTAGCTCCTACGAGCAGTACTTC	CASSDPFSSSYEQYF	-	TRBJ2-7	-	TRBV6-1
TGTGCCAGCATCCAGGGGGGCCCTTTCTACGAGCAGTACTTC	CASIQGGPFYEQYF	-	TRBJ2-7	-	TRBV28
TGTGCCAGTACCTACGGGGGGGCGGGTTACAATGAGCAGTTCTTC	CASTYGGAGYNEQFF	-	TRBJ2-1	TRBD2	TRBV19
TGTGCCAGCAGTGGCCGGACCCTTCGAGGCACAGATACGCAGTATTTT	CASSGRTLRGTDTQYF	few	TRBJ2-3	-	TRBV2
TGTGCCAGCAGCCCGCGGGGGGGCGGCAATGAGCAGTTCTTC	CASSPRGGGNEQFF	-	TRBJ2-1	TRBD2	TRBV7-2
TGTGCCAGCAGTTGGAGCGGGAGGGCCGCAGATACGCAGTATTTT	CASSWSGRAADTQYF	-	TRBJ2-3	TRBD2	TRBV27
TGTGCCAGCTCACCGGACAGGGGGCACGCCAATGAGCAGTTCTTC	CASSPDRGHANEQFF	once	TRBJ2-1	TRBD1	TRBV18
TGTGCCAGCAGTTCCTTTAGCGGGAGTAGCGAGCAGTACTTC	CASSSFSGSSEQYF	-	TRBJ2-7	TRBD2	TRBV27
TGTGCCAGCAGTTTCCGGGAGAATTGGCAGCCCCAGCATTTT	CASSFRENWQPQHF	few	TRBJ1-5	-	TRBV27
TGTGCCAGCAGTCTTGGACAGGGGGCAGGCGAGCAGTACTTC	CASSLGQGAGEQYF	-	TRBJ2-7	TRBD1	TRBV27
TGTGCCAGCAGCTACGACCGGGACTACCGCTCCTACGAGCAGTACTTC	CASSYDRDYRSYEQYF	-	TRBJ2-7	TRBD2	TRBV11-2
TGTGCCAGCAGTACTCGGGCAACTAATGAAAAACTGTTTTTT	CASSTRATNEKLFF	-	TRBJ1-4	-	TRBV6-5
TGTGCCAGCAGCCAAGTTCTGGTGGGAGCACTAGCGCACACCGGGGAGCTGTTTTTT	CASSQVLVGALAHTGELFF	-	TRBJ2-2	TRBD2	TRBV14
TGTGCCAGCAGCCAAGAAGACCCCGGGACAGGGCCCAGCGGGGAGCTGTTTTTT	CASSQEDPGTGPSGELFF	-	TRBJ2-2	TRBD1	TRBV4-2
TGTGCCAGCAGTGCCGGGACTAGCATTTCCTACGAGCAGTACTTC	CASSAGTSISYEQYF	-	TRBJ2-7	TRBD2	TRBV6-5
TGTGCCAGCAGCTTCGGGTCCGGCGATGAGCAGTACTTC	CASSFGSGDEQYF	-	TRBJ2-7	-	TRBV7-2
TGTGCCAGCAGCTTAAATTCACTTTCCTACGAGCAGTACTTC	CASSLNSLSYEQYF	-	TRBJ2-7	-	TRBV11-2
TGTGCCAGCAGTGGGTCAGTGGTCTCCGGGGAGCTGTTTTTT	CASSGSVVSGELFF	few	TRBJ2-2	-	TRBV6-4
TGTGCCAGCAGCCATCTACGTCAGGCCTTCCCTGAGCAGTTCTTC	CASSHLRQAFPEQFF	-	TRBJ2-1	-	TRBV5-6
TGTGCCAGCAGTTACAGGGCTGGCACAGATACGCAGTATTTT	CASSYRAGTDTQYF	-	TRBJ2-3	-	TRBV27
TGTGCCATCAGAGCGGGACTCACAGATACGCAGTATTTT	CAIRAGLTDTQYF	-	TRBJ2-3	TRBD2	TRBV10-3
TGTGCCAGCAGCGGAGATGCGTATAGCAATCAGCCCCAGCATTTT	CASSGDAYSNQPQHF	-	TRBJ1-5	-	TRBV9
TGTGCCAGCAGCCTCGGAGCCTACGAGCAGTACTTC	CASSLGAYEQYF	few	TRBJ2-7	-	TRBV7-2
TGCGCCAGCAGCCATACCCTCGCGGGGGACACTGAAGCTTTCTTT	CASSHTLAGDTEAFF	-	TRBJ1-1	-	TRBV5-1
TGTGCCAGCAGTGAGGGGTACACCGGGGAGCTGTTTTTT	CASSEGYTGELFF	medium-sized	TRBJ2-2	-	TRBV6-1
TGTGCCAGTAGTATAGTGGTGGGGCCTAGGGCCGGGGAGCTGTTTTTT	CASSIVVGPRAGELFF	few	TRBJ2-2	-	TRBV19
TGTGCCAGCAGCGCCTATTTCTTCGACCGTGGGGGGGAGCAGTACTTC	CASSAYFFDRGGEQYF	-	TRBJ2-7	-	TRBV9
TGTGCCAGCAGCTCAACGGGAGGGGCCTATGGCTACACCTTC	CASSSTGGAYGYTF	-	TRBJ1-2	-	TRBV9
TGTGCCAGCAGAGGCCTACAGGGCGGCCATGCACCCCTCCACTTT	CASRGLQGGHAPLHF	-	TRBJ1-6	-	TRBV27
TGTGCCACCAGCAGAGTGGGGTCAGGGTTGAAGCCCCAGCATTTT	CATSRVGSGLKPQHF	-	TRBJ1-5	-	TRBV15
TGTGCCAGCAGTGAATCCTTGGGGGGGAACACTGAAGCTTTCTTT	CASSESLGGNTEAFF	-	TRBJ1-1	-	TRBV6-1
TGTGCCAGCAGCTGGGGGACCTTGAACACTGAAGCTTTCTTT	CASSWGTLNTEAFF	few	TRBJ1-1	-	TRBV7-3
TGTGCCAGCACTAAAATGGAGACCCAGTACTTC	CASTKMETQYF	-	TRBJ2-5	-	TRBV2
TGCGCCAGCAGCTCAGGCAGGTCCTATGGCTACACCTTC	CASSSGRSYGYTF	-	TRBJ1-2	-	TRBV5-1
TGCAGCGTTGTCGCGGCGGGAGTAGTGTACGAGCAGTACTTC	CSVVAAGVVYEQYF	-	TRBJ2-7	TRBD2	TRBV29-1
TGTGCCAGCAGTCCGGGACAGATCCTCTACGAGCAGTACTTC	CASSPGQILYEQYF	few	TRBJ2-7	TRBD1	TRBV27
TGCGCCAGCAGCCATAACCTACGGCGGGACTATGGCTACACCTTC	CASSHNLRRDYGYTF	-	TRBJ1-2	-	TRBV4-1
TGTGCCAGCAGCTTAGAACAGGGCCACCAAGAGACCCAGTACTTC	CASSLEQGHQETQYF	-	TRBJ2-5	-	TRBV13
TGTGCCAGCAGCGTGAGCGGGACAGGGCCCTACGAGCAGTACTTC	CASSVSGTGPYEQYF	few	TRBJ2-7	TRBD1	TRBV9